The 22 T cell receptor beta chains reported below all come from one sample, sequenced in a study of technical replicates of blood from several donors. Measured with immunoSEQ multiplex PCR; TCRdb has only the in-frame clones, and not every one. Among roughly 70,000 clones, about 97% were seen once, and the ten largest hold over 0.2%. Sequences were obtained from T cells isolated from PBMCs. The origin of the receptors is a human donor in good health.

The gene calls are TRBV6-1 and TRBJ2-5, with 10 bases identical to TRBD1. J was trimmed by 3 bases and V by 2 bases; bases with no gene match: 6. The CDR3 covers 16 residues. The germline V gene encodes CDR1 MNHNS and CDR2 SASEGT. The CDR3 nucleotides are TGTGCCAGCAGTGAATGGGACAGGGGTCGTGAAGAGACCCAGTACTTC. This sequence encodes CASSEWDRGREETQYF.

This chain uses TRBV6-6 with TRBJ2-2; tentatively, D is TRBD2 (5 bases). V lost 2 bases and J 3 bases, leaving 10 bases between the germline ends. From germline, CDR1 is MNHNY and CDR2 SVGAGI (reference sequence). The CDR3 loop spans 15 amino acids. CDR3 DNA sequence: TGTGCCAGCAGTTACAGCGAGGGTTACACCGGGGAGCTGTTTTTT. Its protein product is CASSYSEGYTGELFF.

This chain connects TRBV7-2 to TRBJ2-2, with a possible D match to TRBD2 (5 bases). Germline values: CDR1 SGHTA, CDR2 FQGNSA. V lost 4 bases and J lost 7, with 16 bases in between. The CDR3 contains 15 residues. The CDR3 DNA follows: TGTGCCAGCAGCTCGTCCCGGACGAGGGACGGGGAGCTGTTTTTT. As protein: CASSSSRTRDGELFF.

The chain couples TRBV21-1 to TRBJ1-1; the table calls TRBD1, which could not be checked here. TRBV21-1 is listed as a pseudogene. The CDR3 length is 15 residues. The CDR3 nucleotides are TGTGCCAGCAGCAAACACTTACAGGGGAACACTGAAGCTTTCTTT. Residues: CASSKHLQGNTEAFF.

This clone was observed once. The J gene is TRBJ2-4, the V gene TRBV30; D not resolved. The length of the CDR3 is 15 residues. The germline V gene encodes CDR1 GTSNPN and CDR2 SVGIG (reference sequence). The ends were cut back, 1 base at V and 1 base at J, with 11 bases in the middle. The CDR3 protein is CAWSEDGLAKNIQYF. The CDR3 DNA sequence: TGTGCCTGGAGTGAAGATGGCCTCGCCAAAAACATTCAGTACTTC.

The chain is built from TRBV7-9 and TRBJ2-7, with D tentatively TRBD1 (5 bases). This CDR3 comprises 13 residues. Trimming stripped 5 bases from V and 3 bases from J, with 11 bases between. The germline gives CDR1 SEHNR, CDR2 FQNEAQ (reference sequence). CDR3 sequence: CASSLAGNYEQYF. CDR3 nucleotide sequence: TGTGCCAGCAGCCTCGCAGGGAACTACGAGCAGTACTTC.

The chain recombines TRBV27 with TRBJ2-6, with TRBD1 matching over 7 bases. Germline V CDR1 and CDR2: MNHEY, SMNVEV (reference sequence). The CDR3 sequence is 18 residues long. The V gene end was trimmed by 4 bases and the J gene end by 0 bases; junction bases not matched to a gene: 9. The CDR3 nucleotides read TGTGCCAGCAGTTATACAGGGGAGTGGGGCTCTGGGGCCAACGTCCTGACTTTC. As protein: CASSYTGEWGSGANVLTF. Together with reference TRBV27 and TRBJ2-6, the CDR3 gives the full variable domain: EAQVTQNPRYLITVTGKKLTVTCSQNMNHEYMSWYRQDPGLGLRQIYYSMNVEVTDKGDVPEGYKVSRKEKRNFPLILESPSPNQTSLYFCASSYTGEWGSGANVLTFGAGSRLTVL.

The rearrangement uses TRBV28 and TRBJ2-3; possible D gene TRBD1, 6 bases. V was clipped by 7 bases and J by 1 base, with 15 bases between them. The CDR3 consists of 15 residues. The germline gives CDR1 MDHEN, CDR2 SYDVKM. CDR3 in DNA: TGTGCCAGCACTCCAGGGGCGGCAGGCACAGATACGCAGTATTTT. It yields the protein CASTPGAAGTDTQYF. Drawing the rest from reference TRBV28 and TRBJ2-3, the complete variable domain is DVKVTQSSRYLVKRTGEKVFLECVQDMDHENMFWYRQDPGLGLRLIYFSYDVKMKEKGDIPEGYSVSREKKERFSLILESASTNQTSMYLCASTPGAAGTDTQYFGPGTRLTVL.

This chain uses TRBV6-5 with TRBJ2-1, with 7 positions matching TRBD2. CDR1 is MNHEY, CDR2 SVGAGI, per germline. The CDR3 is made up of 12 amino acids. The CDR3: CQSSGSYNEQFF. CDR3 DNA: TGTCAATCTAGCGGATCCTACAATGAGCAGTTCTTC.

The gene calls are TRBV6-5 and TRBJ1-4; TRBD1 matches at 10 bases. There are 15 residues in the CDR3. Trimming at V came to 6 bases and at J to 5 bases, leaving 6 bases not matched to a gene. CDR1 and CDR2 (germline): MNHEY, SVGAGI. In DNA form, the CDR3 reads TGTGCCAGCAGCCCGACAGGGGGCACGAATGAAAAACTGTTTTTT. As protein: CASSPTGGTNEKLFF.

The rearrangement joins TRBV5-6 to TRBJ2-1; the match to TRBD2 covers 8 bases. After removal of 0 bases from V and 4 bases from J, the junction contained 6 bases not matched to a gene. Germline V gene data show CDR1 as SGHDT and CDR2 as YYEEEE. CDR3 length: 16 residues. The CDR3 loop reads CASSLAGGEVYNEQFF. The CDR3 DNA follows: TGTGCCAGCAGCTTGGCGGGGGGGGAGGTGTACAATGAGCAGTTCTTC.

The J gene is TRBJ1-1, the V gene TRBV6-1; maybe TRBD1 (6 bases). CDR1 and CDR2 from the germline V gene are MNHNS and SASEGT. CDR3 length: 15 residues. V was clipped by 9 bases and J by 1 base, with 18 bases between them. The CDR3 reads CASIKGVEGNTEAFF. CDR3 coding DNA: TGTGCCAGTATAAAGGGGGTCGAAGGGAACACTGAAGCTTTCTTT.

With respect to this clone: An end of the junction differs from the germline gene, which may be a read error. V usage is TRBV27 and J usage is TRBJ2-2; 8 nucleotides match TRBD2. The CDR3 length is 14 residues. Germline assignment: CDR1 MNHEY and CDR2 SMNVEV (reference sequence). DNA for the CDR3: TGCGCCCGAGTGAGAGCGGGAGACACCGGGGAGCTGTTTTTT. Its protein product is CARVRAGDTGELFF.

The V call is TRBV19, the J call TRBJ2-1; no clear D. The CDR3 has 15 residues. Trimming took off 4 bases at V and 5 bases at J, with 15 bases between the two ends. Germline V gene data show CDR1 as LNHDA and CDR2 as SQIVND (reference sequence). CDR3 residues: CASSTARYSHNEQFF. DNA of the CDR3: TGTGCCAGTAGTACAGCTAGGTACTCTCACAATGAGCAGTTCTTC.

The J gene is TRBJ1-2, the V gene TRBV7-9; D unclear. Germline V gene sequence: CDR1 SEHNR, CDR2 FQNEAQ (reference sequence). The CDR3 has 14 residues. Trimming took off 1 base at V and 3 bases at J, with 9 bases between the two ends. This CDR3 reads CASSLGGSYYGYTF. The CDR3 region has the DNA TGTGCCAGCAGCTTAGGTGGCAGTTACTATGGCTACACCTTC.

The chain combines TRBV5-1 with TRBJ1-1, with D possibly matching TRBD1 (5 bases). Germline V CDR1 and CDR2: SGHRS, YFSETQ. Trimming took off 2 bases at V and 1 base at J, with 9 bases between the two ends. The CDR3 totals 14 residues. Here the CDR3 reads CASSFGGRNTEAFF. In nucleotides, the CDR3 is TGCGCCAGCAGCTTCGGGGGTAGGAACACTGAAGCTTTCTTT.

The V gene is TRBV19, the J gene TRBJ1-1; D remains ambiguous. Trimming cost V 4 bases and J 3 bases, with 3 bases left between them. The CDR3 extends over 11 amino acids. Germline CDR1 and CDR2: LNHDA and SQIVND (reference sequence). CDR3: CASSTYTEAFF. The CDR3 region has the DNA TGTGCCAGTAGTACCTACACTGAAGCTTTCTTT.

The chain recombines TRBV5-1 with TRBJ2-7; a weak D match, TRBD1 (5 bases). Germline CDR1 SGHRS, CDR2 YFSETQ. The CDR3 has 14 residues. The V and J ends lost 0 bases and 4 bases respectively, with 11 bases between them. The CDR3 DNA reads TGCGCCAGCAGCTTGGGAAATCAGGGATACGAGCAGTACTTC. Residues: CASSLGNQGYEQYF.

The chain uses TRBV6-5 and TRBJ2-7, with TRBD2 matching 7 bases. CDR1 and CDR2 from the germline V gene are MNHEY and SVGAGI. The CDR3 contains 16 residues. Losses at the gene ends were 0 bases for V and 2 bases for J; bases not matched to a gene: 7. The CDR3 bases are TGTGCCAGCAGTTACTCAACTAGCGACCCAACCTACGAGCAGTACTTC. Translating it yields CASSYSTSDPTYEQYF.

The chain carries TRBV27 and TRBJ2-7; TRBD1 is a possible D gene (6 bases). The CDR3 totals 12 residues. The V end was cut by 6 bases, the J end by 9 bases, with 15 bases between. Germline CDR1 reads MNHEY; CDR2 reads SMNVEV (reference sequence). For the CDR3, the DNA is TGTGCCAGCAGCCAGAGGGGGATAGGGCAGTACTTC. As protein: CASSQRGIGQYF.

The J gene is TRBJ1-2, the V gene TRBV19; 8 bases fit TRBD1. The CDR3 length is 13 residues. Germline CDR1 reads LNHDA; CDR2 reads SQIVND (reference sequence). Unmatched junction bases numbered 8, after V lost 10 bases and J lost 4 bases. CDR3 nucleotides: TGTGCCACCGAGCAGGGGGCTAGCTATGGCTACACCTTC. Its protein product is CATEQGASYGYTF.

The chain recombines TRBV6-5 with TRBJ1-2; no reliable D call. CDR1 and CDR2 from the germline V gene are MNHEY and SVGAGI. The CDR3 length is 13 residues. V lost 5 bases to trimming and J lost 0 bases, with 7 bases between them. The CDR3 protein is CASSRTANYGYTF. The CDR3, as DNA: TGTGCCAGCAGTCGCACAGCTAACTATGGCTACACCTTC.